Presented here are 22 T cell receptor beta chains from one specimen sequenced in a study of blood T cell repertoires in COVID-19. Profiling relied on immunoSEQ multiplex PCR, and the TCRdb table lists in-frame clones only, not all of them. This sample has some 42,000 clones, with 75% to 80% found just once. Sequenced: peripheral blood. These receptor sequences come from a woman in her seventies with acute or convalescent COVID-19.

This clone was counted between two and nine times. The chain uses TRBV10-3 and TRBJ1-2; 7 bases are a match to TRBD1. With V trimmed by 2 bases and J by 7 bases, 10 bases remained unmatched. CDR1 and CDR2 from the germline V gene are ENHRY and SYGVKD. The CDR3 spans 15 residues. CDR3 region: CAISEREDRRGGYTF. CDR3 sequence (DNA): TGTGCCATCAGTGAGAGGGAGGACAGGAGGGGTGGCTACACCTTC.

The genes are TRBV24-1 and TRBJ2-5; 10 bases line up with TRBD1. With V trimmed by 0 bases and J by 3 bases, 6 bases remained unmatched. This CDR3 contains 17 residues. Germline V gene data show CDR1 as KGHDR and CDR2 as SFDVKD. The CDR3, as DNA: TGTGCCACCAGTGATTTGACCGGGACAGGGGCCAAAGAGACCCAGTACTTC. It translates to CATSDLTGTGAKETQYF.

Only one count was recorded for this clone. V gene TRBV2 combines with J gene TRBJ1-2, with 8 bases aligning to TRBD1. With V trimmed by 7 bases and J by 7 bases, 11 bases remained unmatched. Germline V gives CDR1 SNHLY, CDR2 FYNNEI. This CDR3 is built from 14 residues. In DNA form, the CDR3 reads TGTGCCAGCACCGTCGGACAGGGTATCGGTGGCTACACCTTC. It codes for CASTVGQGIGGYTF.

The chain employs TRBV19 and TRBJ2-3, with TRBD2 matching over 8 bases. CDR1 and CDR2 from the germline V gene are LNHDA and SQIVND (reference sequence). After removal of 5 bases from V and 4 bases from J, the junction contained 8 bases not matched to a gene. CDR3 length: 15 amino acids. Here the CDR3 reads CASSFLAGSSDTQYF. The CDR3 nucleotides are TGTGCCAGTAGTTTCTTAGCGGGAAGCTCAGATACGCAGTATTTT.

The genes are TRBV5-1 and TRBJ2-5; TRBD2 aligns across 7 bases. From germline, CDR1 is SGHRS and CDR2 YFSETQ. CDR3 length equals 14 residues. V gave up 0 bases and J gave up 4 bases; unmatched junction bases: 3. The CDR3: CASSLVPGGETQYF. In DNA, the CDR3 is TGCGCCAGCAGCTTGGTACCGGGAGGAGAGACCCAGTACTTC.

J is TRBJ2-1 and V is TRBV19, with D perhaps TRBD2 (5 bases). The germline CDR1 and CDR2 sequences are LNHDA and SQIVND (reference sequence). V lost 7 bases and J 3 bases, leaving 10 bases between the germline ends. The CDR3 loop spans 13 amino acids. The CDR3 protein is CASTERNYNEQFF. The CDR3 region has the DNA TGTGCCAGTACAGAGCGGAACTACAATGAGCAGTTCTTC.

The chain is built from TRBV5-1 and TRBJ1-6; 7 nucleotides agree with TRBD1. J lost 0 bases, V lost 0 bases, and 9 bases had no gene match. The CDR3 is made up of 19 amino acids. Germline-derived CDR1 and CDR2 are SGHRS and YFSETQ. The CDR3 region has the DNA TGCGCCAGCAGCTTGGGCCCACAGGGGATGAGCTCCTATAATTCACCCCTCCACTTT. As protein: CASSLGPQGMSSYNSPLHF.

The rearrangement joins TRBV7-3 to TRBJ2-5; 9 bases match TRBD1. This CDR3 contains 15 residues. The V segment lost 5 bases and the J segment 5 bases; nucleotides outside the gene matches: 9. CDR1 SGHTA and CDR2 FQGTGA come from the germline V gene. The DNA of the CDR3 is TGTGCCAGCAGCAAGCGACAGGGGGACGGGGAGACCCAGTACTTC. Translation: CASSKRQGDGETQYF.

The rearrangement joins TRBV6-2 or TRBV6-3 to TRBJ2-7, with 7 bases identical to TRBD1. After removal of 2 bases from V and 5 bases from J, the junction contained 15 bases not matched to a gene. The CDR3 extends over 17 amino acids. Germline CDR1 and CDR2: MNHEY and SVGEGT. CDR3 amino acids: CASSYPTEGAGNDEQYF. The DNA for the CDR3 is TGTGCCAGCAGTTACCCCACAGAGGGGGCGGGCAACGACGAGCAGTACTTC.

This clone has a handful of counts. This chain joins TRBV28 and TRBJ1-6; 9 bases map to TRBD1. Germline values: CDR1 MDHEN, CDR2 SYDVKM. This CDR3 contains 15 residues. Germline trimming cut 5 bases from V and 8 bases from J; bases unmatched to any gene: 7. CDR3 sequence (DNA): TGTGCCAGCAGTGCATCACAGGGGGCGCATTCACCCCTCCACTTT. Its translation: CASSASQGAHSPLHF.

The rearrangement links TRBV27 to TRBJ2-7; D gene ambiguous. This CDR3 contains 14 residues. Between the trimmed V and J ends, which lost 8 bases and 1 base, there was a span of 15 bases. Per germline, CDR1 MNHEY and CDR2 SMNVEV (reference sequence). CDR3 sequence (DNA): TGTGCCAGCTGCAACCTGGGCAAATCCTACGAGCAGTACTTC. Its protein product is CASCNLGKSYEQYF.

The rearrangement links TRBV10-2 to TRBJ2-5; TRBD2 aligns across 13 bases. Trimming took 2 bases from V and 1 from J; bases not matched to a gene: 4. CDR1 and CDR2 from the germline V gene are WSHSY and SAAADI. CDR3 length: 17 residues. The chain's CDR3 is CASSEPGTSGVQETQYF. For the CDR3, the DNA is TGCGCCAGCAGTGAGCCGGGGACTAGCGGGGTCCAAGAGACCCAGTACTTC.

CDR3: CASSSGLAGGDTQYF. In DNA, the CDR3 is TGTGCCAGCAGCTCCGGACTAGCCGGGGGAGATACGCAGTATTTT. The chain couples TRBV5-4 to TRBJ2-3; 8 bases agree with TRBD2. V dropped 3 bases and J dropped 5; count of bases not matched to a gene: 8. The CDR3 is made up of 15 amino acids. Germline CDR1 SGHNT, CDR2 YYREEE (reference sequence).

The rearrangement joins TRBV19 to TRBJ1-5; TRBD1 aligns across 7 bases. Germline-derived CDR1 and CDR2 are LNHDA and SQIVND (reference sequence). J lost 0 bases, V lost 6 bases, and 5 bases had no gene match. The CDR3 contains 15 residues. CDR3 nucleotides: TGTGCCAGTAGACAGACAGGGACTAGCAATCAGCCCCAGCATTTT. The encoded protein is CASRQTGTSNQPQHF. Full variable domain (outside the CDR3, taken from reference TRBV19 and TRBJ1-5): DGGITQSPKYLFRKEGQNVTLSCEQNLNHDAMYWYRQDPGQGLRLIYYSQIVNDFQKGDIAEGYSVSREKKESFPLTVTSAQKNPTAFYLCASRQTGTSNQPQHFGDGTRLSIL.

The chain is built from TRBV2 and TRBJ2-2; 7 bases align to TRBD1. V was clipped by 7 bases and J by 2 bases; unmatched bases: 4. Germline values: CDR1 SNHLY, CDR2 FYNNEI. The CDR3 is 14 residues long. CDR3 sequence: CASMGTANTGELFF. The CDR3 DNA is TGTGCCAGCATGGGGACAGCTAACACCGGGGAGCTGTTTTTT.

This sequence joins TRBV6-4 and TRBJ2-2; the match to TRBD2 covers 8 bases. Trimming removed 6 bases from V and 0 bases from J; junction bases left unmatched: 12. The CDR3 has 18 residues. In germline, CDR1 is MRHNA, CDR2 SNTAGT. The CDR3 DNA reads TGTGCCAGCAGGAACCGGGGGGGGCAAGGCCCGAACACCGGGGAGCTGTTTTTT. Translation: CASRNRGGQGPNTGELFF.

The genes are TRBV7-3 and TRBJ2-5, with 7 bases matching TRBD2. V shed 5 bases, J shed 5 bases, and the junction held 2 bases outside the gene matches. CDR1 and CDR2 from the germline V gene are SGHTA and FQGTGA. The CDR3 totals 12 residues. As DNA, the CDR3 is TGTGCCAGCAGCACCGGGGGGGAGACCCAGTACTTC. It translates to CASSTGGETQYF. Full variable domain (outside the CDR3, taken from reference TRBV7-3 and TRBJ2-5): GAGVSQTPSNKVTEKGKYVELRCDPISGHTALYWYRQSLGQGPEFLIYFQGTGAADDSGLPNDRFFAVRPEGSVSTLKIQRTERGDSAVYLCASSTGGETQYFGPGTRLLVL.

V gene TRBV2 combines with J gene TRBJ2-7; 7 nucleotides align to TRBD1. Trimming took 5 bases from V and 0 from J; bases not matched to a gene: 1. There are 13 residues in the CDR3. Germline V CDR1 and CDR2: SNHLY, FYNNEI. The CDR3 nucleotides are TGTGCCAGCAGTTGGGACAGCTCCTACGAGCAGTACTTC. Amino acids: CASSWDSSYEQYF.

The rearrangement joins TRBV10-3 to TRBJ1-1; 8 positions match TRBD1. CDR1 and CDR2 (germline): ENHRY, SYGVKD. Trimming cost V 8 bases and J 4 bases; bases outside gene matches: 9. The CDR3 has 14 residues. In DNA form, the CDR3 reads TGTGCCATCGGAAGGACAGGGCACGGCACTGAAGCTTTCTTT. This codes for CAIGRTGHGTEAFF.

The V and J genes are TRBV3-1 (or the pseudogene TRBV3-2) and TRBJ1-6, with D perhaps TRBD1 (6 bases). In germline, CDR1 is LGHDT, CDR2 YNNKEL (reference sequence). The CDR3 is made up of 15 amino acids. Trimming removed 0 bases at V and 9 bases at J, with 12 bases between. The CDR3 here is CASSQDLTGLSPLHF. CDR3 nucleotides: TGTGCCAGCAGCCAAGATCTAACAGGGCTTTCACCCCTCCACTTT.

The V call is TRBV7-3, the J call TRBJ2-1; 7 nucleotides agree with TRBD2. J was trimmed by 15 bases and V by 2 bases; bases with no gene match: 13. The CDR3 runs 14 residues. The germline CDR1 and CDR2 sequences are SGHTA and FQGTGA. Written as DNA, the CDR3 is TGTGCCAGCAGCTTAGGGGCCTTGGCGGGAGCGTTGTTCTTC. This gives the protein CASSLGALAGALFF.

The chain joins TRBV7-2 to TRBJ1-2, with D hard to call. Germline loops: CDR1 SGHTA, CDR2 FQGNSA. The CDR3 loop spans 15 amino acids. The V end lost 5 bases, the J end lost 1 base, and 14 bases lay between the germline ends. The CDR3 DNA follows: TGTGCCAGCAGCCAAGAGAGGACTCTTAACTATGGCTACACCTTC. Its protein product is CASSQERTLNYGYTF.